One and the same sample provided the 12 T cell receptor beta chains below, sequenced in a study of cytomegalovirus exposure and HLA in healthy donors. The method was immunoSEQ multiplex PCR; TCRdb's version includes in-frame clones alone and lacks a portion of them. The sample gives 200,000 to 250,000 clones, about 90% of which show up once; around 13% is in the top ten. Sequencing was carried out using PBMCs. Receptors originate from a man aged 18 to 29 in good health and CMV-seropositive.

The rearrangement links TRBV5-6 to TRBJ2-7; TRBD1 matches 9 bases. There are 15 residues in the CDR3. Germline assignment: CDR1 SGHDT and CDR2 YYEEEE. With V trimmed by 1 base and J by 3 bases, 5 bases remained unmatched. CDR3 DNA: TGTGCCAGCAGCTTGCTTGGGGACAGGGACTACGAGCAGTACTTC. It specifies CASSLLGDRDYEQYF.

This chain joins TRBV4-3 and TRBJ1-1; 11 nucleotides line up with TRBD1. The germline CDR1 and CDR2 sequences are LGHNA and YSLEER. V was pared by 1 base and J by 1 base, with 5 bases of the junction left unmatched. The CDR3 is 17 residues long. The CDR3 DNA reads TGCGCCAGCAGCCAAGTTAGGACAGGGGGCAGGAACACTGAAGCTTTCTTT. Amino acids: CASSQVRTGGRNTEAFF.

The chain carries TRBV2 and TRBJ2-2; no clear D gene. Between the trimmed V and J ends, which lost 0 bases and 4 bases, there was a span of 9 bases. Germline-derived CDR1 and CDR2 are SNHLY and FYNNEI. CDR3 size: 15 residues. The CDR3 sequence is CASSEAGRFTGELFF. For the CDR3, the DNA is TGTGCCAGCAGTGAAGCGGGCCGCTTCACCGGGGAGCTGTTTTTT.

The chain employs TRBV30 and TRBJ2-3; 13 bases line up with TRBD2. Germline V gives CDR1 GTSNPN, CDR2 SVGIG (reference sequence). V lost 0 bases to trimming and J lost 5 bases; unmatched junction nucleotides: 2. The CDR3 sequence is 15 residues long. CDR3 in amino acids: CAWSVLAGGGDTQYF. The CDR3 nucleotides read TGTGCCTGGAGTGTACTAGCGGGGGGGGGAGATACGCAGTATTTT.

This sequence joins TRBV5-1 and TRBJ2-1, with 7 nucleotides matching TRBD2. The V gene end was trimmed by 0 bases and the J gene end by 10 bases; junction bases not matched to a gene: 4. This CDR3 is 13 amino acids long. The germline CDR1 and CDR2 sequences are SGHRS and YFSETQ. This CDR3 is CASSLAPAGEQFF. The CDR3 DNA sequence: TGCGCCAGCAGCTTGGCCCCAGCGGGAGAGCAGTTCTTC.

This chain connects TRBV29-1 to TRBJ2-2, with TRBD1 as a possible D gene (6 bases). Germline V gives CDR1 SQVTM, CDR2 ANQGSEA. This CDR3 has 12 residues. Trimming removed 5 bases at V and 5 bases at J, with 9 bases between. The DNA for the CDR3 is TGCAGCGTTACAGGGAGTACCGGGGAGCTGTTTTTT. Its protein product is CSVTGSTGELFF.

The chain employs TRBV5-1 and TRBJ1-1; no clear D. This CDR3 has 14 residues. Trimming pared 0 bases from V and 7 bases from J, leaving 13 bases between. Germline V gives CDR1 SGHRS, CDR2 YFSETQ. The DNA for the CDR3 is TGCGCCAGCAGCTTGGAGGGTCCGAGCCTTGAAGCTTTCTTT. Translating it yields CASSLEGPSLEAFF.

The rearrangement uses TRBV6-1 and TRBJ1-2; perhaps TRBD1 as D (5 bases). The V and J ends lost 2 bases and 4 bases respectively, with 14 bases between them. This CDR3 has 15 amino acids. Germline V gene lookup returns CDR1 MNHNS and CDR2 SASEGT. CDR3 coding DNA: TGTGCCAGCAGTGAAAGGTCAGGGAAAATCTATGGCTACACCTTC. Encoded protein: CASSERSGKIYGYTF.

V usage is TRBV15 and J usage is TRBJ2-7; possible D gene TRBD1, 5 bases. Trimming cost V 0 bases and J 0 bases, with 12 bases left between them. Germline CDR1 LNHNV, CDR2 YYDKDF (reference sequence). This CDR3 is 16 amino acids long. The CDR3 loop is CATSRDRGDSSYEQYF. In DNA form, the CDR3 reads TGTGCCACCAGCAGAGATCGAGGAGACAGCTCCTACGAGCAGTACTTC.

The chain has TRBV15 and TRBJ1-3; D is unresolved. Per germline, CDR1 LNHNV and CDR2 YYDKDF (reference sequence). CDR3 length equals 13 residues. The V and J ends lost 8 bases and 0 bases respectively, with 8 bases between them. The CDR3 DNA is TGTGCCACCGAGGACTTCTCTGGAAACACCATATATTTT. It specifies CATEDFSGNTIYF.

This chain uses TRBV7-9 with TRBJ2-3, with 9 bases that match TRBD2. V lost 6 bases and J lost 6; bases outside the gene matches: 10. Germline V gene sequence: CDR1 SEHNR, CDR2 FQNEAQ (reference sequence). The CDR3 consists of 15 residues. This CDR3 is CASRPTSGLGDTQYF. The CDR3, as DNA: TGTGCCAGCAGACCGACTAGCGGCCTAGGGGATACGCAGTATTTT.

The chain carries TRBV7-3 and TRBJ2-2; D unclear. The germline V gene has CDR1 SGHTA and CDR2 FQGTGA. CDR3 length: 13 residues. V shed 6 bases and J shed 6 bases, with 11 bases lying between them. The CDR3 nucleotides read TGTGCCAGCAGTACAGCTTCCCCCGGGGAGCTGTTTTTT. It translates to CASSTASPGELFF. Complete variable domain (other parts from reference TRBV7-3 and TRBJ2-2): GAGVSQTPSNKVTEKGKYVELRCDPISGHTALYWYRQSLGQGPEFLIYFQGTGAADDSGLPNDRFFAVRPEGSVSTLKIQRTERGDSAVYLCASSTASPGELFFGEGSRLTVL.